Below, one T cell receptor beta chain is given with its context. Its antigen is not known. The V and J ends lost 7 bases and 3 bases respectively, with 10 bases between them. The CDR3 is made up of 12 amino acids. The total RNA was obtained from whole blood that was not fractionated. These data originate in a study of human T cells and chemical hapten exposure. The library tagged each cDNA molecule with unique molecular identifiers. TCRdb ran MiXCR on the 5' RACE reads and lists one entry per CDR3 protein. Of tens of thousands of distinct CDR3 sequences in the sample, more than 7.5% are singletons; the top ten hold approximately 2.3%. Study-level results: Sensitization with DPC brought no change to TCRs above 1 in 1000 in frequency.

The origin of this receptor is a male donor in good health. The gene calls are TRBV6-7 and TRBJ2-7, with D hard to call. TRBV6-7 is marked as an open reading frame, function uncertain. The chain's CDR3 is CASIRNIYEQYF. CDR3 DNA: TGTGCCAGCATAAGGAATATCTACGAGCAGTACTTC.